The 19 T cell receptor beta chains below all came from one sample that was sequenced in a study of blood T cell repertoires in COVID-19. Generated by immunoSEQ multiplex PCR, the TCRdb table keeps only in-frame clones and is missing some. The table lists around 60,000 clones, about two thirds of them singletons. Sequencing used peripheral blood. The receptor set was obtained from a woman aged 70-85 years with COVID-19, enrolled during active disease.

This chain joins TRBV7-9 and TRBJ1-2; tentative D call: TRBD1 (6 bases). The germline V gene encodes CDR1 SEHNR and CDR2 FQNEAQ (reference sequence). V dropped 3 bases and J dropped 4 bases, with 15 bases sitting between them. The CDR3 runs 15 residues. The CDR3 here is CASSFGRGASYGYTF. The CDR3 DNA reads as TGTGCCAGCAGCTTTGGGCGGGGGGCGAGCTATGGCTACACCTTC.

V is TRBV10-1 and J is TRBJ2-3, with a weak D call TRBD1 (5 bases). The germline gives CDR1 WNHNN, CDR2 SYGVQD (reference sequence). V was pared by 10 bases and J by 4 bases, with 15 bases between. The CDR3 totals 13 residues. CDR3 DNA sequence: TGCGCCACAAAAGGACACCGCCCAGATACGCAGTATTTT. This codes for CATKGHRPDTQYF.

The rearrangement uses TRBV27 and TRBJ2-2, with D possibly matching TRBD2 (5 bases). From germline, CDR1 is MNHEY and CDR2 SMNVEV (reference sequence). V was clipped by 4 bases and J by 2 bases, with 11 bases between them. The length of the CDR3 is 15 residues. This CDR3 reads CASSSYGGNTGELFF. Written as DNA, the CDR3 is TGTGCCAGCAGTTCCTACGGAGGCAACACCGGGGAGCTGTTTTTT.

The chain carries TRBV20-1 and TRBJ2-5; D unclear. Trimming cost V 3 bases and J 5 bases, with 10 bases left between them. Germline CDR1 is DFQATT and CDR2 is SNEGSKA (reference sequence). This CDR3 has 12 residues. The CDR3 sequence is CSASGVSETQYF. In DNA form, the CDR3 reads TGCAGTGCTAGTGGCGTTTCGGAGACCCAGTACTTC.

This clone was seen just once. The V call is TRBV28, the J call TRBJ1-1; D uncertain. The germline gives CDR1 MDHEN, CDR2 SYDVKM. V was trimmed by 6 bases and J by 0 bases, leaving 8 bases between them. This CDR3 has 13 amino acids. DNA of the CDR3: TGTGCCAGCAGAAATACATTGAACACTGAAGCTTTCTTT. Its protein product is CASRNTLNTEAFF.

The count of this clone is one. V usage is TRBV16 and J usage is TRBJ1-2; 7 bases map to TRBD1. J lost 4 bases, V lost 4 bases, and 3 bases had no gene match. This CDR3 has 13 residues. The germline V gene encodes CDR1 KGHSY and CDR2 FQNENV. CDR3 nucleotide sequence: TGTGCCAGCAGCCGGGACAGCTTCTATGGCTACACCTTC. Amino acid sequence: CASSRDSFYGYTF.

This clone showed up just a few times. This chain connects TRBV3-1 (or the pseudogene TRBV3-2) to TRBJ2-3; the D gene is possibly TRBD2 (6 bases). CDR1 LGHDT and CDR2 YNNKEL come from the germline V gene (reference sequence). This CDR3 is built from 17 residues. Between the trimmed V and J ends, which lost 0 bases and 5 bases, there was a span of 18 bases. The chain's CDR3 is CASSQDLPGRGLDTQYF. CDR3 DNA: TGTGCCAGCAGCCAAGATCTCCCCGGGAGAGGTTTAGATACGCAGTATTTT.

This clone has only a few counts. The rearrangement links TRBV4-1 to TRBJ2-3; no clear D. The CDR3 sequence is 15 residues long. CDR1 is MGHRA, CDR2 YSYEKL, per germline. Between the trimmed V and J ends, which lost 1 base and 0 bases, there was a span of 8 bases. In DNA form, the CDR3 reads TGCGCCAGCAGCCAAGTAGAGGCTAGCACAGATACGCAGTATTTT. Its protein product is CASSQVEASTDTQYF.

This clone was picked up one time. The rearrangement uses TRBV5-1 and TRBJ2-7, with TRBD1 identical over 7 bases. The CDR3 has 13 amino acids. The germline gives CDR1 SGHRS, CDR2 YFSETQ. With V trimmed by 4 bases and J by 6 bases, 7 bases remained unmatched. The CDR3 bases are TGCGCCAGCAGCAGGGGGCTGCCGCTCGAGCAGTACTTC. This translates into CASSRGLPLEQYF. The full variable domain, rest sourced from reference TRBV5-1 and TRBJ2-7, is KAGVTQTPRYLIKTRGQQVTLSCSPISGHRSVSWYQQTPGQGLQFLFEYFSETQRNKGNFPGRFSGRQFSNSRSEMNVSTLELGDSALYLCASSRGLPLEQYFGPGTRLTVT.

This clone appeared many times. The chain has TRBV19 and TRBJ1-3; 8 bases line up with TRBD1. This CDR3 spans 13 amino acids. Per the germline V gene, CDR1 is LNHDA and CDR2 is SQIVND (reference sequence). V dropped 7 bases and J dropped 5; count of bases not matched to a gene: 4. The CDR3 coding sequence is TGTGCCAGTACCGACAGGGGAAGAAACACCATATATTTT. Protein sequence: CASTDRGRNTIYF.

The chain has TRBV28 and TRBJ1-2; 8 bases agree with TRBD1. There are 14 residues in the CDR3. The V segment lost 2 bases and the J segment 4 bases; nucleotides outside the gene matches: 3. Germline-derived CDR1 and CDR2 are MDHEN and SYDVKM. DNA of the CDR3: TGTGCCAGCAGTTTAGATGGGACAGGCTATGGCTACACCTTC. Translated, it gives CASSLDGTGYGYTF.

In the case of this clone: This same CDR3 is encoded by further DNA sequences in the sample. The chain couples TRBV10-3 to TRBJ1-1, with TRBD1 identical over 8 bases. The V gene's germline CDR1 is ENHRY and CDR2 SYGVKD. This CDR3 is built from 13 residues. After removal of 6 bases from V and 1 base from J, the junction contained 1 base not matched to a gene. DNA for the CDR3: TGTGCCATCAGAGGACAGGGGAACACTGAAGCTTTCTTT. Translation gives CAIRGQGNTEAFF.

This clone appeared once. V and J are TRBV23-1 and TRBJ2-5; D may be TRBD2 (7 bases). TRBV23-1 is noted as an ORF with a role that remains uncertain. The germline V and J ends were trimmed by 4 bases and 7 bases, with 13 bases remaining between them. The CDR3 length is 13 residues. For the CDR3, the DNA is TGCGCCAGCAGTCCGGGGGGCCTGGGGACCCAGTACTTC. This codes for CASSPGGLGTQYF.

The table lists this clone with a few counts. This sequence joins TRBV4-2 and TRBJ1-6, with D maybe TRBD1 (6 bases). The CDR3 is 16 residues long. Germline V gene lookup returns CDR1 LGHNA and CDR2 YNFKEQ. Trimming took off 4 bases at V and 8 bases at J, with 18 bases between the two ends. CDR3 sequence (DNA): TGTGCCAGCAGCCTCCAACAGGGAGGGACTGATTCACCCCTCCACTTT. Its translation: CASSLQQGGTDSPLHF.

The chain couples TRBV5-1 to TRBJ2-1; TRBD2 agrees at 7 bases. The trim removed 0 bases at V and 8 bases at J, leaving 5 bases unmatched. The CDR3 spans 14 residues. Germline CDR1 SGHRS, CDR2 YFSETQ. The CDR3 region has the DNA TGCGCCAGCAGCTTGGGGACTAGTGGCGATGAGCAGTTCTTC. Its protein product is CASSLGTSGDEQFF.

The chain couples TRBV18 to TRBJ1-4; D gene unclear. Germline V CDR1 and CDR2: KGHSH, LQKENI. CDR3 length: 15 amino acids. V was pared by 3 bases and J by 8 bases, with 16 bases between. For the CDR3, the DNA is TGTGCCAGCTCACCCCGGACCCGGGGAGGGGAAAAACTGTTTTTT. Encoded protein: CASSPRTRGGEKLFF.

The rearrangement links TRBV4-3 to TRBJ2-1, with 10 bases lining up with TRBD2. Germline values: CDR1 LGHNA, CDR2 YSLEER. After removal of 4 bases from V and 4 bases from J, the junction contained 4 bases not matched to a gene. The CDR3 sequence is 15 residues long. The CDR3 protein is CASSPGTSEYNEQFF. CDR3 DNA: TGCGCCAGCAGCCCCGGGACTAGCGAATACAATGAGCAGTTCTTC.

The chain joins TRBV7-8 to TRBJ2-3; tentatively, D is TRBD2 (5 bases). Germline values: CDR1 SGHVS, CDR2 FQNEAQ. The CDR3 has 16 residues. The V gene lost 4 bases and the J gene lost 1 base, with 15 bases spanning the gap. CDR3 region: CASSSLPVGGTDTQYF. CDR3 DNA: TGTGCCAGCAGCTCCCTCCCCGTCGGGGGCACAGATACGCAGTATTTT.

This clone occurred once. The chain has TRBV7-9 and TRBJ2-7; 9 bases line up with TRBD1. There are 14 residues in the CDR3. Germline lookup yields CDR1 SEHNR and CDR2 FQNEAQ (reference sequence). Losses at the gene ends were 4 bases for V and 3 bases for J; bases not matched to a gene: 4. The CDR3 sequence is CASSYGQGIYEQYF. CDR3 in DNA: TGTGCCAGCAGCTATGGACAGGGGATCTACGAGCAGTACTTC.